The clone carrying this T cell receptor beta chain was detected once. Method: immunoSEQ multiplex PCR; TCRdb's copy keeps in-frame clones and lacks some. Of tens of thousands of clones listed, around four fifths are singletons. The data were taken from a study of PD-1 blockade in classical Hodgkin lymphoma. About the research overall: Patients were infused with nivolumab 3 mg/kg every 2 weeks.

Noted time point: cycle 4 day 1 (C4D1), after five to seven weeks of nivolumab. Every patient had relapsed following autologous stem cell transplantation, and cohorts differed in brentuximab vedotin exposure. The V end was cut by 0 bases, the J end by 1 base, with 18 bases between. This CDR3 comprises 18 residues. Germline CDR1 and CDR2: LNHNV and YYDKDF (reference sequence). The TCR originated in a human donor with classical Hodgkin lymphoma. Material: peripheral blood mononuclear cells (PBMCs), obtained before the fourth cycle of nivolumab. V is TRBV15 and J is TRBJ2-5; D might be TRBD2 (7 bases). CDR3 nucleotide sequence: TGTGCCACCAGCAGAGATCCGCCGGGGGGCCACTTCCAAGAGACCCAGTACTTC. Its protein is CATSRDPPGGHFQETQYF.